Listed here are 9 T cell receptor beta chains from one sample, sequenced in a study of blood T cell repertoires in COVID-19. TCRdb's table, derived via immunoSEQ multiplex PCR, lists solely in-frame clones and lacks some. The sample has 150,000 to 200,000 clones, roughly nine tenths seen once. The sample taken for sequencing was PBMCs or T cells enriched from blood (not recorded which). The receptors derive from a young woman who had recovered from COVID-19.

The V call is TRBV6-5, the J call TRBJ2-7, with a tentative D call TRBD2 (7 bases). CDR1 is MNHEY, CDR2 SVGAGI, per germline. CDR3 length: 14 residues. V was shortened by 8 bases and J by 0 bases, with 14 bases between the two germline ends. As DNA, the CDR3 is TGTGCCAGCGGGGGGGCAGTTGACTCCTACGAGCAGTACTTC. Protein product: CASGGAVDSYEQYF.

V gene TRBV5-1 combines with J gene TRBJ2-3; D ambiguous. Germline V lookup: CDR1 SGHRS, CDR2 YFSETQ. This CDR3 spans 12 amino acids. Trimming removed 4 bases from V and 1 base from J, with 4 bases in between. CDR3 in DNA: TGCGCCAGCAGCCCCGGCACAGATACGCAGTATTTT. It is translated as CASSPGTDTQYF.

This chain connects TRBV3-1 (or the pseudogene TRBV3-2) to TRBJ2-5, with 9 bases that match TRBD2. The CDR3 covers 18 residues. The germline gives CDR1 LGHDT, CDR2 YNNKEL (reference sequence). The ends lost 0 bases at V and 5 bases at J; junction bases unmatched: 13. CDR3 in amino acids: CASSQEFPAGGPVETQYF. CDR3 sequence (DNA): TGTGCCAGCAGCCAAGAATTCCCGGCGGGGGGGCCCGTGGAGACCCAGTACTTC.

This chain connects TRBV27 to TRBJ1-1; D is possibly TRBD1 (5 bases). Germline V gene lookup returns CDR1 MNHEY and CDR2 SMNVEV (reference sequence). The CDR3 runs to 16 residues. Trimming stripped 5 bases from V and 1 base from J, with 17 bases between. For the CDR3, the DNA is TGTGCCAGCAGTACGTGGGCGGGGGGTAGGAACACTGAAGCTTTCTTT. It yields the protein CASSTWAGGRNTEAFF.

V is TRBV19 and J is TRBJ1-2; perhaps TRBD1 as D (6 bases). Germline CDR1 and CDR2: LNHDA and SQIVND (reference sequence). The CDR3 loop spans 12 amino acids. Trimming took 10 bases from V and 5 from J, leaving 14 bases between them. The DNA for the CDR3 is TGTGCCACCAGGTGGCAGGGGTATGGCTACACCTTC. Protein sequence: CATRWQGYGYTF.

This chain joins TRBV4-2 and TRBJ1-2; D may be TRBD1 (6 bases). CDR1 and CDR2 from the germline V gene are LGHNA and YNFKEQ. V gave up 3 bases and J gave up 6 bases, with 8 bases separating them. This CDR3 is built from 12 residues. CDR3 sequence: CASSHNRDGYTF. The CDR3 DNA is TGTGCCAGCAGCCATAACAGGGATGGCTACACCTTC.

V gene TRBV7-9 combines with J gene TRBJ1-1; 9 nucleotides match TRBD1. Trimming at V came to 5 bases and at J to 10 bases, leaving 11 bases not matched to a gene. The CDR3 has 14 amino acids. Germline V lookup: CDR1 SEHNR, CDR2 FQNEAQ (reference sequence). The CDR3 loop reads CASSPGQGSERAFF. The CDR3 nucleotides read TGTGCCAGCAGCCCGGGACAGGGAAGTGAAAGAGCTTTCTTT. The variable domain in full, completed from reference TRBV7-9 and TRBJ1-1, reads DTGVSQNPRHKITKRGQNVTFRCDPISEHNRLYWYRQTLGQGPEFLTYFQNEAQLEKSRLLSDRFSAERPKGSFSTLEIQRTEQGDSAMYLCASSPGQGSERAFFGQGTRLTVV.

The CDR3 is CASSETGFAQPQHF. Here the CDR3 DNA reads TGTGCCAGCAGCGAGACAGGGTTTGCTCAGCCCCAGCATTTT. This chain uses TRBV27 with TRBJ1-5; 7 bases are shared with TRBD1. Unmatched junction bases numbered 8, after V lost 6 bases and J lost 6 bases. Germline CDR1 and CDR2: MNHEY and SMNVEV (reference sequence). This CDR3 has 14 residues.

The V gene is TRBV5-1, the J gene TRBJ1-1, with 7 nucleotides matching TRBD1. Germline loops: CDR1 SGHRS, CDR2 YFSETQ. There are 15 residues in the CDR3. The ends lost 2 bases at V and 1 base at J; junction bases unmatched: 5. The CDR3 spells CASSLGGGKNTEAFF. The CDR3 nucleotides are TGCGCCAGCAGCTTAGGGGGCGGGAAGAACACTGAAGCTTTCTTT.